This entry lists 13 T cell receptor beta chains sequenced from one sample in a study of shared clonotypes between healthy human individuals. Using immunoSEQ multiplex PCR, the repertoire was profiled, and TCRdb retains in-frame clones only, with some absent. The table records about 2.2 million clones, just under 95% of them present only once. CD8 cells regarded as naive lacked CD45RO, were positively chosen for CCR7, and omitted terminally differentiated effector memory CD45RA+ cells. Material for sequencing was naive CD8+ T cells from PBMCs. These receptors came from a man aged 18 to 30 in good health. Some clones in this sample may be carry-over from other donors' samples.

Note on this clone: This sample includes further DNA sequences coding for the same CDR3. The chain is built from TRBV28 and TRBJ1-1; possible D gene TRBD1, 5 bases. From germline, CDR1 is MDHEN and CDR2 SYDVKM. This CDR3 is 13 amino acids long. V was cut by 3 bases and J by 8 bases, with 13 bases left in between. The CDR3 DNA sequence: TGTGCCAGCAGTTTGGTCCCCGGGACGGAAGCTTTCTTT. It codes for CASSLVPGTEAFF.

This clone was detected once. In the same sample, other DNA sequences code for this CDR3. This rearrangement joins TRBV5-6 to TRBJ1-1; D is unresolved. Deletions cut 2 bases from V and 5 bases from J, with 7 bases between. CDR1 and CDR2 from the germline V gene are SGHDT and YYEEEE. The CDR3 totals 12 residues. The CDR3 spells CASSFRRTEAFF. As DNA, the CDR3 is TGTGCCAGCAGCTTTCGCAGGACTGAAGCTTTCTTT.

This clone was observed a single time. The chain links TRBV25-1 to TRBJ2-1; 10 nucleotides match TRBD1. The V segment lost 3 bases and the J segment 6 bases; nucleotides outside the gene matches: 5. CDR3 length: 15 residues. The germline gives CDR1 MGHDK, CDR2 SYGVNS. The CDR3 sequence is CASSDLRDRGNEQFF. The CDR3 nucleotides are TGTGCCAGCAGTGATTTGAGGGACAGGGGCAATGAGCAGTTCTTC.

V gene TRBV27 combines with J gene TRBJ2-1, with D possibly matching TRBD2 (5 bases). Trimming cost V 3 bases and J 7 bases, with 13 bases left between them. The germline gives CDR1 MNHEY, CDR2 SMNVEV (reference sequence). The CDR3 consists of 14 residues. CDR3 region: CASSFLDPGNEQFF. Here the CDR3 DNA reads TGTGCCAGCAGTTTTCTCGACCCGGGGAATGAGCAGTTCTTC.

In DNA, the CDR3 is TGTGCCAGCAGCCAACTGGGACCGGGCCCACCGTTCTTC. Protein: CASSQLGPGPPFF. This rearrangement joins TRBV14 to TRBJ2-1; D may be TRBD1 or TRBD2 (5 bases each). Trimming took 2 bases from V and 15 from J, leaving 17 bases between them. From germline, CDR1 is SGHDN and CDR2 FVKESK. The CDR3 covers 13 residues.

This chain connects TRBV6-5 to TRBJ2-5; 8 bases map to TRBD2. CDR1 and CDR2 (germline): MNHEY, SVGAGI. The CDR3 extends over 13 amino acids. The V segment lost 8 bases and the J segment 4 bases; nucleotides outside the gene matches: 6. The CDR3 DNA reads TGTGCCAGCCGGAGCGGGAGTGGAGAGACCCAGTACTTC. Its protein is CASRSGSGETQYF.

The V call is TRBV28, the J call TRBJ2-1; D remains ambiguous. There are 14 residues in the CDR3. V lost 5 bases, J lost 4 bases, and 12 bases lay in between. Looked up from germline, CDR1 is MDHEN and CDR2 is SYDVKM. The CDR3 is CASSPPIAYNEQFF. CDR3 nucleotides: TGTGCCAGCAGTCCCCCAATTGCTTACAATGAGCAGTTCTTC.

A single count supports this clone. The gene calls are TRBV7-9 and TRBJ2-5; D uncertain. Trimming left V 4 bases short and J 2 bases short, with 11 bases between. The CDR3 contains 14 residues. Germline V gene data show CDR1 as SEHNR and CDR2 as FQNEAQ (reference sequence). CDR3 region: CASSWSLGQETQYF. The CDR3 coding sequence is TGTGCCAGCAGCTGGAGTCTCGGACAAGAGACCCAGTACTTC. Full variable domain (remainder filled in from reference TRBV7-9 and TRBJ2-5): DTGVSQNPRHKITKRGQNVTFRCDPISEHNRLYWYRQTLGQGPEFLTYFQNEAQLEKSRLLSDRFSAERPKGSFSTLEIQRTEQGDSAMYLCASSWSLGQETQYFGPGTRLLVL.

This clone has a single count. The genes are TRBV11-2 and TRBJ2-7, with D perhaps matching TRBD1 or TRBD2 (5 bases each). CDR1 SGHAT and CDR2 FQNNGV come from the germline V gene. V lost 5 bases and J 0 bases, leaving 14 bases between the germline ends. The CDR3 has 15 amino acids. CDR3 amino acids: CASSTRAGSSYEQYF. DNA of the CDR3: TGTGCCAGCAGCACGAGGGCAGGGAGCTCCTACGAGCAGTACTTC.

The J gene is TRBJ1-2, the V gene TRBV7-9; D is perhaps TRBD1 (5 bases). Germline V gene data show CDR1 as SEHNR and CDR2 as FQNEAQ (reference sequence). V was clipped by 5 bases and J by 3 bases, with 13 bases between them. The CDR3 is 14 amino acids. The chain's CDR3 is CASSNGAGDYGYTF. As DNA, the CDR3 is TGTGCCAGCAGCAACGGCGCGGGGGACTATGGCTACACCTTC.

The V gene is TRBV19, the J gene TRBJ2-3, with TRBD1 matching over 8 bases. Trimming cost V 6 bases and J 0 bases; bases outside gene matches: 8. The CDR3 runs to 16 residues. The germline CDR1 and CDR2 sequences are LNHDA and SQIVND (reference sequence). The CDR3: CASSGTGLTSTDTQYF. Written as DNA, the CDR3 is TGTGCCAGTAGCGGGACAGGCTTGACTAGCACAGATACGCAGTATTTT.

The chain carries TRBV27 and TRBJ1-1, with D maybe TRBD1 (5 bases). V lost 6 bases and J 1 base, leaving 18 bases between the germline ends. This CDR3 region has 16 residues. Germline V gene data show CDR1 as MNHEY and CDR2 as SMNVEV (reference sequence). The CDR3 spells CASSPSQGEANTEAFF. CDR3 nucleotide sequence: TGTGCCAGCAGCCCATCCCAGGGTGAGGCGAACACTGAAGCTTTCTTT.

J is TRBJ2-1 and V is TRBV7-9, with a possible D match to TRBD2 (6 bases). Germline lookup yields CDR1 SEHNR and CDR2 FQNEAQ (reference sequence). The CDR3 covers 15 residues. V lost 4 bases and J lost 7, with 17 bases in between. CDR3 amino acids: CASSSVGGMQNEQFF. The CDR3 DNA reads TGTGCCAGCAGCTCGGTTGGCGGGATGCAGAATGAGCAGTTCTTC.